Given below is one T cell receptor beta chain in context. Its antigen specificity is not known. No base-level quality is on record; no much larger clone is a single base apart. These data originate in a study of cytomegalovirus exposure and HLA in healthy donors listed by TCRdb under 2017. Broadly, across the study: An earlier analysis of 587 of the donors reported approximately 260 Gb of sequence data and approximately 120 million unique TCR beta sequences obtained from roughly 170 million T cells. Roughly 300 gigabases of sequencing data and tens of millions of unique TCR sequences were included in an early release covering about 620 HLA-typed donors. Of the 398 genotyped donors, about 84% fell in the genetic ancestry cluster associated with self-reported Caucasian donors. The aim of the study was to test whether cataloging public T cell receptors could identify signatures of past pathogen exposure. Using immunosequencing, the study profiled T cell repertoires from around 670 subjects and related those repertoires to cytomegalovirus serostatus. Along with the roughly 710-subject first cohort, a separate validation cohort of 120 different subjects was used. To predict cytomegalovirus infection status, the study brought together high-throughput TCR immunosequencing, statistical association of individual TCRs with disease status, and machine learning. A later analysis re-analyzed previously published TCR beta repertoires from roughly 600 donors and added high-resolution HLA genotyping to study TCR occurrence patterns. In the later analysis, no new phenotypic data were used to find candidate immune exposures; instead, reliance was placed on TCR beta sequences and their occurrence across donors. An earlier analysis of nearly 600 of the donors applied high-throughput TCR beta sequencing to assess whether each TCR beta V gene segment acted as functional or pseudogenic. Donor age, sex, ethnicity and CMV serostatus were compiled alongside the repertoire data. Genome-wide SNP genotypes for about 60% of the roughly 700 donors were used in a later genetic analysis, which treated that subset as a discovery cohort. Every repertoire in the discovery cohort had been generated on one and the same sequencing platform. HLA typing included class I and class II loci at four-digit resolution. Typing coverage differed by locus: A, B, C, DRB1 and DQB1 were typed in roughly 620-630 donors, DQA1 in 500 to 550, DPA1 in 606, and DPB1 in about 450. Roughly five DR-DQ haplotypes were treated as single units for association and clustering because of strong linkage in the cohort. On average, roughly 250,000 unique TCR beta nucleotide sequences were sequenced per donor among a few hundred genotyped donors of the cohort, with roughly 18% of those sequences being non-productive.

General study outcomes and caveats: A later genetic analysis associated a missense DCLRE1C variant with V-gene and J-gene trimming of TCR beta chains, and an independent cohort replicated the association. At a false discovery rate of 0.05, a later analysis linked some 17,000 TCR beta sequences to specific HLA alleles. According to a later analysis, TCR association rates differed among HLA loci, with DRB1 alleles showing the most associated TCRs and HLA-C alleles showing the fewest. Some IMGT-functional V segments, including TRBV6-2 and TRBV6-3, could not be told apart with the 87-base-pair reads, so those segments were excluded. The earlier analysis of 587 of the donors excluded roughly 17 rarely observed V segments, including chromosome 9 orphons, because counts were too low. A later analysis found that HLA-associated TCR beta chains were more clonally expanded and had lower generation probabilities than equally common non-associated chains. Cytomegalovirus status was reported to be diagnosed by the classifier with high specificity and sensitivity in both the original and validation cohorts. Assigning TCR associations to individual alleles was difficult when HLA alleles, especially DR and DQ, strongly co-occurred. An earlier analysis of approximately 540 of the donors showed that most TCR beta V segments appeared in productive rearrangements either about 87% or about 30% of the time, which broadly matched IMGT annotations. In a later analysis, several top co-occurrence clusters were reported to appear linked to parvovirus B19, influenza, CMV and Epstein-Barr virus. The authors suggested that the approach could potentially be generalized to other disease states and immunological phenotypes. In vitro tests confirmed that three of the cytomegalovirus-associated TCR beta chains recognize cytomegalovirus antigens. Most TCR sequences were seen in very few donors, while some public TCRs were found in many individuals. Linkage disequilibrium might explain the correlated functional status among segregating V segments, but an unknown experimental factor could not be ruled out. This cohort had only TCR beta chains sequenced, and the lack of alpha or paired-chain data limited which features could be detected. A further reported finding was that TCR beta sequences accurately predicted the HLA-A and HLA-B alleles for most subjects in the first cohort. A total of 150 or so TCR beta chains were listed by the study as associated with cytomegalovirus. In a later analysis, most CMV-associated TCR beta chains were found to appear HLA-restricted, with HLA associations seemingly driven largely by CMV exposure. A group of highly shared sequence variants was considered likely to be a technical artifact of the sequencing pipeline. Because HLA typing was missing for some donors at each locus, association tests included only the typed subset. Compared with the roughly 720-donor mean, donors in an Asian-associated ancestry cluster had fewer N-insertions in productive TCRs, according to a later genetic analysis. Presence/absence analyses assumed roughly uniform sequencing depth across donors, an assumption that may not hold. CMV serostatus was the only immune exposure information available for the cohort.

Library creation used the immunoSEQ multiplex PCR assay. A mixture of 60 forward primers for TCR Vbeta segments and 13 reverse primers for TCR Jbeta segments was used in the multiplex PCR. A multiplex PCR assay on genomic DNA amplified the CDR3 region of rearranged TCR beta genes. On the Illumina HiSeq System, the amplified TCR beta libraries were sequenced as 87-base-pair reads. As for the authors' bioinformatics: Across the roughly 700 repertoires, a later analysis counted 60 million to 90 million unique TCR beta chains, roughly 11 million of which were shared by at least two donors. Raw reads were error-corrected and collapsed into unique sequences by a nearest-neighbor algorithm in which closely related sequences were merged to remove PCR and sequencing errors. To assign V, D and J gene segments, CDR3 sequences were aligned to IMGT reference sequences. For a sequence to be retained, a match of at least six nucleotides to both a V gene segment and a J gene segment was required. Rearrangements were called productive when the CDR3 lacked stop codons and stayed in frame with V and J; all others were non-productive. Following IMGT convention, CDR3 was defined as the stretch from the second conserved V-encoded cysteine up to the conserved J-encoded phenylalanine. Sequences without an unambiguous match to a single V gene segment were excluded from the earlier analysis of a few hundred of the donors. An earlier analysis of almost 600 of the donors classified V segments as functional when productive rearrangements were above 56.7% and as segregating when the standard deviation between donors was above 5%. A statistical classification framework was developed to diagnose cytomegalovirus status using the catalog of TCR beta chain sequences. In a later analysis, V and J genes were assigned by comparing TCR nucleotide sequences against IMGT/GENE-DB human TR gene sequences. The TCRdist pipeline was used in a later analysis to assign CDR3 sequences and most-parsimonious VDJ recombination scenarios. In a later analysis, every TCR beta chain was defined by the combination of its CDR3 amino acid sequence and its V-gene family, and reads without a unique V-gene family were dropped. A later analysis removed 592 highly shared, low-generation-probability nucleotide sequences to deal with suspected cross-contamination and a sequencing artifact. A later analysis calculated a clonal expansion index for each public chain from normalized within-repertoire ranks of inferred template counts. In a later analysis, generation probabilities were computed using a VDJ recombination model fitted to out-of-frame rearrangements, and the results were checked against IGoR. A later analysis scored TCR-TCR, TCR-HLA and TCR-CMV co-occurrence with hypergeometric tests, applying a repertoire-size bias correction to TCR pairs. To estimate false discovery rates, a later analysis permuted the HLA or CMV assignments 20 times. In a later analysis, co-occurring TCRs were grouped using DBSCAN, with TCRdist sequence similarity added in when clustering inside HLA-allele-positive subsets. For co-occurrence clustering, repertoires with fewer than 30,000 or more than 120,000 public chains were excluded, along with four to six repertoires with anomalous nucleotide sharing. TCRdb obtained this table from immuneACCESS and retained in-frame rearrangements with V and J assigned. These tables miss some clones; where compared with another copy, unresolved V genes account for less than half of the shortfall, and the remainder is unexplained. The V and J calls and clone size come from that table; D and trimming were worked out from the DNA. In this sample the table shows 130,000 to 150,000 clones, 70% to 75% of which occur a single time. Around 1.2% of the sample is held by the ten biggest clonotypes.

The cohort consisted of 600 to 700 healthy bone marrow donors. At the time of sampling, all cohort members were nominally healthy, though unrecorded immune exposures were likely present. The donor tested CMV seronegative and was one of the 352 seronegative cohort members. Each donor provided a peripheral blood sample, and peripheral blood mononuclear cells were used for TCR beta sequencing. The Qiagen DNeasy Blood Extraction Kit was used to extract genomic DNA from the blood cell samples. Relative to germline, V is 8 bases shorter and J is 3 bases shorter, with 16 bases between their ends. CDR1 and CDR2 are drawn from the germline V gene: SNHLY, FYNNEI. The CDR3 numbers 14 residues from cysteine through phenylalanine. Only the CDR3 portion is preserved as DNA: 42 bases, with reading frame beginning at the first base.

Sequencing input: PBMCs. The receptor was isolated from a woman aged 40 to 49 in good health and CMV-seronegative. The V gene is TRBV2 and the J gene is TRBJ2-5, with no D gene named confidently. At the DNA level, the sequence is TGTGCCAGCGAACCTGGAGCAGTGAAAGAGACCCAGTACTTC. Its amino acids are CASEPGAVKETQYF.